The clone carrying this TCR beta chain was recorded at least ten times. The data originate from a study of neurological immune-mediated disorders. Germline V gene sequence: CDR1 MDHEN, CDR2 SYDVKM. V dropped 3 bases and J dropped 4 bases, with 9 bases sitting between them. This CDR3 has 13 amino acids. TCRdb itself ran the 5' RACE reads through MiXCR, one entry per CDR3 protein. In the table there are about 27,000 distinct CDR3 sequences, about 21% of which are singletons. The sample taken for sequencing was PBMCs. This TCR was sampled from a woman aged 60-75 years in good health. J is TRBJ1-2 and V is TRBV28, with a tentative D call TRBD1 (5 bases). The CDR3 protein is CASSFETAYGYTF. DNA of the CDR3: TGTGCCAGCAGTTTCGAGACAGCCTATGGCTACACCTTC.